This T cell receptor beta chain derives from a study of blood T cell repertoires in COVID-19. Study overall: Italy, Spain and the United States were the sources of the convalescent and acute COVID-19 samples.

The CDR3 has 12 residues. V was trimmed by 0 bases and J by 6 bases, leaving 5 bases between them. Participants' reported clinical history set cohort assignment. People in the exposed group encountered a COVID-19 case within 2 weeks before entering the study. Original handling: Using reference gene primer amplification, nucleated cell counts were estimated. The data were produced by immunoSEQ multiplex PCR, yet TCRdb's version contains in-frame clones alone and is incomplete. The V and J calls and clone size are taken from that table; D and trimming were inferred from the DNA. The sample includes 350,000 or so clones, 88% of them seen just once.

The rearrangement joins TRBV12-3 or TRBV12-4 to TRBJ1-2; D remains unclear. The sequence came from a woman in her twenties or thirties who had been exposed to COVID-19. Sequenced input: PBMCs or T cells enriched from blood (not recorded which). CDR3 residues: CASSLAGNGYTF. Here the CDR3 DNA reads TGTGCCAGCAGTTTAGCCGGGAATGGCTACACCTTC.